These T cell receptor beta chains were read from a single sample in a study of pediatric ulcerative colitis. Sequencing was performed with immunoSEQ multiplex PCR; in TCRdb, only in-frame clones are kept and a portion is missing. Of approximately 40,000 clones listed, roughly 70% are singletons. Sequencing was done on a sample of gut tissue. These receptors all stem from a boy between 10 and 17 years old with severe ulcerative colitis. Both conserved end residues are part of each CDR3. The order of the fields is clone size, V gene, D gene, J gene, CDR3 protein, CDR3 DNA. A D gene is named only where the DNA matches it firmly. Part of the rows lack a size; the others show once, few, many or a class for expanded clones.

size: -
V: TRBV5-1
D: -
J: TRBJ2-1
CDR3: CASAGVGEQFF
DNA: TGCGCCAGCGCCGGGGTAGGGGAGCAGTTCTTC

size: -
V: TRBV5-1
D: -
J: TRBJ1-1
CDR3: CASSRQEGTEAFF
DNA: TGCGCCAGCTCACGACAGGAAGGAACTGAAGCTTTCTTT

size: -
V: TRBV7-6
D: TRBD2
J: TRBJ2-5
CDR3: CASSLGTRSGTSRETQYF
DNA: TGTGCCAGCAGCTTAGGGACCCGGTCCGGGACTAGTCGCGAGACCCAGTACTTC

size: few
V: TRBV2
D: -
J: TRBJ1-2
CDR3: CASSPRTAYGYTF
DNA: TGTGCCAGCAGCCCCCGGACAGCTTATGGCTACACCTTC

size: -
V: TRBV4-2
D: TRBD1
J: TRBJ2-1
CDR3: CASSQAPGQDDEQFF
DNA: TGTGCCAGCAGCCAAGCACCGGGACAGGATGATGAGCAGTTCTTC

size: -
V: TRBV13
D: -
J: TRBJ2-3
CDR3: CASSPTSGGASTQYF
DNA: TGTGCCAGCAGTCCCACTAGTGGGGGGGCAAGTACGCAGTATTTT

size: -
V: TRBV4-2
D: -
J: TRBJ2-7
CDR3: CASSQVGMSSYEQYF
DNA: TGTGCCAGCAGCCAAGTCGGCATGAGCTCCTACGAGCAGTACTTC

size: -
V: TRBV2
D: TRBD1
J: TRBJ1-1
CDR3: CASRSLQGYTEAFF
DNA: TGTGCCAGCAGGAGTCTACAGGGGTACACTGAAGCTTTCTTT

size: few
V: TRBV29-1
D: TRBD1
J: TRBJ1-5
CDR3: CSVALTGGENQPQHF
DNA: TGCAGCGTTGCCCTGACAGGGGGTGAAAATCAGCCCCAGCATTTT

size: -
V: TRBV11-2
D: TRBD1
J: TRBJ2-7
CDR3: CASSRGGGYEQYF
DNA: TGTGCCAGCAGCCGAGGGGGCGGGTACGAGCAGTACTTC

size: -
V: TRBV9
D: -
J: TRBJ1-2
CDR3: CASSPRGAGEFYGYTF
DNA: TGTGCCAGCAGCCCGAGGGGAGCAGGGGAATTCTATGGCTACACCTTC

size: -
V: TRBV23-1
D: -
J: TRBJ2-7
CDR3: CASSPLCEQYF
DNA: TGCGCCAGCAGTCCCCTGTGCGAGCAGTACTTC

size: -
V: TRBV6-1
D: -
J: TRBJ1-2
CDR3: CASSEGRPTSGYGYTF
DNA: TGTGCCAGCAGTGAGGGGAGACCAACAAGTGGCTATGGCTACACCTTC

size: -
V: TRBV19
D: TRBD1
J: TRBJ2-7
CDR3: CASSKVPGQGAGDEQYF
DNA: TGTGCCAGTAGTAAGGTCCCCGGACAGGGGGCGGGCGACGAGCAGTACTTC

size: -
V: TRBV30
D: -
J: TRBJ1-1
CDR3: CAWSVRFREAFF
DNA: TGTGCCTGGAGTGTTAGATTTCGCGAAGCTTTCTTT

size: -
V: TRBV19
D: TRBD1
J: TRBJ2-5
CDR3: CASKQGETQYF
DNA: TGTGCCAGTAAACAGGGGGAGACCCAGTACTTC

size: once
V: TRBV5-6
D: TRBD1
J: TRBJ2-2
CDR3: CASSLGDRGNGELFF
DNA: TGTGCCAGCAGCTTGGGGGACAGGGGGAACGGGGAGCTGTTTTTT

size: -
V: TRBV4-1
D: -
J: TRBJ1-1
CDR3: CASSLSPEYEAFF
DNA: TGCGCCAGCAGCTTAAGCCCGGAGTATGAAGCTTTCTTT

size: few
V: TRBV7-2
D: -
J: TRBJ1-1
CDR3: CASSLESAGIGTEAFF
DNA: TGTGCCAGCAGCTTAGAATCTGCGGGGATTGGCACTGAAGCTTTCTTT

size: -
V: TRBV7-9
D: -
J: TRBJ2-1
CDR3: CASSLVGGTEQFF
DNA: TGTGCCAGCAGCTTAGTGGGGGGAACTGAGCAGTTCTTC

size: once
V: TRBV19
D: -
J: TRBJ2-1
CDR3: CASREGGYYNEQFF
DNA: TGTGCCAGTAGAGAGGGGGGCTATTACAATGAGCAGTTCTTC

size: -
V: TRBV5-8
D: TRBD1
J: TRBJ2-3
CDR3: CASSLDRGTDTQYF
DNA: TGTGCCAGCAGTTTGGACAGGGGCACAGATACGCAGTATTTT

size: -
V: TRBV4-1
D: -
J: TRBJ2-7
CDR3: CASSHLMGGAEGYEQYF
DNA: TGCGCCAGCAGCCACCTCATGGGGGGGGCGGAAGGCTACGAGCAGTACTTC

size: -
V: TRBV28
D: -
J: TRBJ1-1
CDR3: CASSLGGTNTEAFF
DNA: TGTGCCAGCAGTTTGGGGGGTACGAACACTGAAGCTTTCTTT

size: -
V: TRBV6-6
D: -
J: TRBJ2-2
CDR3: CASRQAGELFF
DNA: TGTGCCAGCAGACAGGCCGGGGAGCTGTTTTTT

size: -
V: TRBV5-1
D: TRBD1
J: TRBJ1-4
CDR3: CASSWLQGGNEKLFF
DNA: TGCGCCAGCAGCTGGTTGCAGGGGGGTAATGAAAAACTGTTTTTT

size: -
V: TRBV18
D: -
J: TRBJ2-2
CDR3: CASRQDGDTGELFF
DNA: TGTGCCAGTCGACAGGATGGAGACACCGGGGAGCTGTTTTTT

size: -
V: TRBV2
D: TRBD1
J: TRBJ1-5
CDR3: CASRTGAHSNQPQHF
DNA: TGTGCCAGCAGGACAGGGGCTCATAGCAATCAGCCCCAGCATTTT

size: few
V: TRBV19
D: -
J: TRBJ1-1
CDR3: CASSIDWETEAFF
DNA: TGTGCCAGTAGTATTGATTGGGAGACTGAAGCTTTCTTT

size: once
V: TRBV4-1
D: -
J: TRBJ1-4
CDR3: CASSQAGGIATNEKLFF
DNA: TGCGCCAGCAGCCAAGCCGGGGGGATCGCAACTAATGAAAAACTGTTTTTT

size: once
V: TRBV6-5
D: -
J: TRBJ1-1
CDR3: CASTATVNTEAFF
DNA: TGTGCCAGCACCGCGACGGTGAACACTGAAGCTTTCTTT

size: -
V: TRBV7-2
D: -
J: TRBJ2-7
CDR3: CASSLAAGPYSYEQYF
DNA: TGTGCCAGCAGCTTAGCGGCAGGGCCCTACTCCTACGAGCAGTACTTC

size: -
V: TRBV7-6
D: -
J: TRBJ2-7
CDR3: CASSSDPGDLYEQYF
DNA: TGTGCCAGCAGCTCTGACCCGGGGGATCTCTACGAGCAGTACTTC

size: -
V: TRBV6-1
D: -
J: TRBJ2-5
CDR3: CASSESGPDTQYF
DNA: TGTGCCAGCAGTGAATCCGGACCAGATACCCAGTACTTC

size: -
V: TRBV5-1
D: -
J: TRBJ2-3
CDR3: CASRLVGGLSTDTQYF
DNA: TGCGCCAGCAGACTAGTGGGGGGCCTTAGCACAGATACGCAGTATTTT

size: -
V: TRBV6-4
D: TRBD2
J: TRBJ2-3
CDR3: CASSERGDSTDTQYF
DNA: TGTGCCAGCAGTGAGCGGGGGGACAGCACAGATACGCAGTATTTT

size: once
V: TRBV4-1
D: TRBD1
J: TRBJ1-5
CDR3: CASSKNQQGAEGQPQHF
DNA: TGCGCCAGCAGCAAGAACCAACAGGGGGCGGAGGGTCAGCCCCAGCATTTT

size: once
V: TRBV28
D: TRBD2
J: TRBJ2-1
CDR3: CASRGLAGPNNEQFF
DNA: TGTGCCAGCAGGGGACTAGCGGGGCCGAACAATGAGCAGTTCTTC

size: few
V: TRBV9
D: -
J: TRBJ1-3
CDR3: CASSVRSSGNTIYF
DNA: TGTGCCAGCAGCGTTCGGTCCTCTGGAAACACCATATATTTT

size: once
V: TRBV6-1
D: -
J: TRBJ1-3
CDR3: CASSFDDSGNTIYF
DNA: TGTGCCAGCAGTTTTGACGACTCTGGAAACACCATATATTTT

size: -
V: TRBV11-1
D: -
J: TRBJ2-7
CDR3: CASSFRGEQYF
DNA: TGTGCCAGCAGCTTCAGGGGCGAGCAGTACTTC

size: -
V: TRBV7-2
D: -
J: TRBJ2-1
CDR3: CASSLSRVPFF
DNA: TGTGCCAGCAGCTTAAGTAGGGTGCCGTTCTTC

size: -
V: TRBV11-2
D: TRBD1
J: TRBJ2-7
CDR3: CASSSTGDRAFPYEQYF
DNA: TGTGCCAGCAGCTCAACAGGGGACAGGGCATTCCCCTACGAGCAGTACTTC

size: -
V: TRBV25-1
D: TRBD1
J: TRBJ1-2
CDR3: CASSEYGTVTSAGGYTF
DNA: TGTGCCAGCAGTGAATATGGGACAGTTACTAGCGCCGGGGGCTACACCTTC

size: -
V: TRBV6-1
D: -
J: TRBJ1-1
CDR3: CASSESPRARVENTEAFF
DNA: TGTGCCAGCAGTGAATCCCCCAGGGCCCGGGTGGAGAACACTGAAGCTTTCTTT

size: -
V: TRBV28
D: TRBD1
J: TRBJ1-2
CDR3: CASSPNIWGQGYGYTF
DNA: TGTGCCAGCAGTCCGAATATATGGGGACAGGGCTATGGCTACACCTTC

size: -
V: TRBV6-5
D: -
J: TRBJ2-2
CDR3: CASSYAGQNTGELFF
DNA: TGTGCCAGCAGTTATGCCGGACAGAACACCGGGGAGCTGTTTTTT

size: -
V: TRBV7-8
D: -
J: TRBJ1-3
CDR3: CASSLISNSLASGNTIYF
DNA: TGTGCCAGCAGCTTAATTAGTAACAGTCTGGCGTCTGGAAACACCATATATTTT

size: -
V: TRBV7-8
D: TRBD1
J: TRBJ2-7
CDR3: CASRGQGANYEQYF
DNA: TGTGCCAGCAGGGGACAGGGGGCTAACTACGAGCAGTACTTC

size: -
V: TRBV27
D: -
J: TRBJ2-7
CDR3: CASSLFGDGSYEQYF
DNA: TGTGCCAGCAGTTTATTTGGCGATGGGTCCTACGAGCAGTACTTC

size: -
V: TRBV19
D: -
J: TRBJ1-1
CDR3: CASTGGGVRVNTEAFF
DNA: TGTGCCAGTACCGGGGGGGGAGTCCGCGTCAACACTGAAGCTTTCTTT

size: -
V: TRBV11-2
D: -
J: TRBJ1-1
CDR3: CASSLPDVTEAFF
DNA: TGTGCCAGCAGCTTACCAGACGTCACTGAAGCTTTCTTT

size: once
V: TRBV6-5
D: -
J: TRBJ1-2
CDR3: CASSFTGTMSFYGYTF
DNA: TGTGCCAGCAGTTTCACCGGGACGATGAGCTTCTATGGCTACACCTTC

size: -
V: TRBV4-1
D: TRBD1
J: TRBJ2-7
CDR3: CASSYPDRAYEQYF
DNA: TGCGCCAGCAGCTACCCGGACAGGGCCTACGAGCAGTACTTC

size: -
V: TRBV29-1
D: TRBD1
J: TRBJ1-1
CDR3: CSAPPKDRGNTEAFF
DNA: TGCAGCGCACCACCCAAGGACAGGGGAAACACTGAAGCTTTCTTT

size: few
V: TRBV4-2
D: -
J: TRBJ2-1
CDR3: CASSQDGVSEQFF
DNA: TGTGCCAGCAGCCAAGATGGGGTTTCTGAGCAGTTCTTC